This T cell receptor beta chain was captured by sequencing in a study of control samples from healthy donors and cancer patients. Assay: immunoSEQ multiplex PCR; the TCRdb copy retains only in-frame clones and omits some. The sample includes some 250,000 clones, over 70% of them seen just once. This clone has just one count. Sequences were obtained from PBMCs. This clonotype was obtained from a woman aged 55-75 years with lung cancer.

CDR3 bases: TGCGCCAGCAGGACCGGGACGGTGAACACCGGGGAGCTGTTTTTT. As protein: CASRTGTVNTGELFF. V is TRBV5-1 and J is TRBJ2-2, with D perhaps assigned TRBD1 or TRBD2 (5 bases each). Deletions cut 5 bases from V and 1 base from J, with 12 bases between. The CDR3 has 15 amino acids. The germline V gene has CDR1 SGHRS and CDR2 YFSETQ.